This is a list of T cell receptor beta chains from one sample in a study of blood T cell repertoires in COVID-19. Profiling relied on immunoSEQ multiplex PCR, and the TCRdb table lists in-frame clones only, not all of them. The sample lists around 130,000 clones, more than 70% seen once, with 3.9% in the top ten. Sequencing was performed on peripheral blood. The receptors shown here come from a man in his fifties or sixties with acute or convalescent COVID-19. Each CDR3 is given without its conserved first and last residue.

TRBJ1-2 | TRBV3-1/TRBV3-2 | ASSPQPGYYGYT
TRBJ2-3 | TRBV5-1 | ASSPDRISTDTQY
TRBJ1-1 | TRBV7-2 | ASSPMRRTEAF
TRBJ1-2 | TRBV29-1 | SVDRGLYGYT
TRBJ1-5 | TRBV19 | ASSGGGGGNQPQH
TRBJ2-7 | TRBV9 | ASSGGQGHHEQY
TRBJ1-4 | TRBV6-5 | ASRTGKSEF
TRBJ1-3 | TRBV9 | ASSASSGNTIY
TRBJ2-2 | TRBV11-3 | ASSSSGRGDTGELF
TRBJ2-1 | TRBV30 | AWGRNEQF
TRBJ2-7 | TRBV28 | ASSFTGWSYEQY
TRBJ2-3 | TRBV27 | ASSSPTGGNTQY
TRBJ2-1 | TRBV7-9 | ASSLALNEQF
TRBJ2-7 | TRBV19 | ASSISLGGTVEQY
TRBJ1-3 | TRBV2 | ASSVQGAAGNTIY
TRBJ2-1 | TRBV6-5 | ASSLGSGSHRF
TRBJ1-5 | TRBV18 | ASSPTRQGQNQPQH
TRBJ2-2 | TRBV5-4 | ASSLGGGTPTGELF
TRBJ1-1 | TRBV7-9 | ASSRNTEAF
TRBJ2-5 | TRBV28 | ASSPLGMGETQY
TRBJ2-7 | TRBV3-1/TRBV3-2 | ASSRIRAGGSYEQY
TRBJ2-7 | TRBV3-1/TRBV3-2 | ASSGGAYEQY
TRBJ2-3 | TRBV2 | ASLRTSGSTDTQY
TRBJ2-1 | TRBV15 | ATSRGGTGGNEQF
TRBJ2-7 | TRBV5-1 | ASSPGTGGVGEQY
TRBJ2-5 | TRBV5-6 | ASSVGQVVTGETQY
TRBJ2-7 | TRBV28 | ASSLQGYEQY
TRBJ2-2 | TRBV28 | ASIRGGNTGELF
TRBJ2-2 | TRBV28 | ASSLGGTGNTGELF
TRBJ2-1 | TRBV6-5 | ASSYLTSANEQF
TRBJ1-2 | TRBV28 | ASSPTTGGYGYT
TRBJ2-5 | TRBV25-1 | ASSEYRQGQETQY
TRBJ2-5 | TRBV29-1 | SVGPLAQETQY
TRBJ2-5 | TRBV5-1 | ASSPGTAETQY
TRBJ2-1 | TRBV24-1 | ATTGTSNDEQF
TRBJ1-5 | TRBV9 | ASSATGDNQPQH
TRBJ1-4 | TRBV10-3 | AISESTSPGEKLF
TRBJ2-2 | TRBV19 | ASSMRTGGAGELF
TRBJ2-7 | TRBV5-4 | ASSNPAGGLHEQY
TRBJ2-1 | TRBV9 | ASSPSTSADEQF
TRBJ2-7 | TRBV2 | ASTRNEQY
TRBJ1-3 | TRBV19 | ASRIRTGNTIY
TRBJ2-7 | TRBV28 | ASSSNRGEQY
TRBJ2-1 | TRBV24-1 | ATSDYHAASGYNEQF
TRBJ2-4 | TRBV6-5 | AAGTGNKNIQY
TRBJ2-7 | TRBV6-5 | ANGQGGGYDEQY
TRBJ1-2 | TRBV5-4 | ASSLQGTANYGYT
TRBJ2-4 | TRBV3-1/TRBV3-2 | ASSLLAKNIQY
TRBJ2-1 | TRBV5-1 | ASSVAGGPLNEQF
TRBJ1-6 | TRBV19 | ASSVGQGSNSPLH
TRBJ1-4 | TRBV28 | ASIQDRGNEKLF
TRBJ1-1 | TRBV5-8 | ASSLETANMNTEAF
TRBJ2-3 | TRBV19 | ASSIERGLGTQY
TRBJ1-1 | TRBV19 | ASTKGIVDTEAF